One TCR beta chain is described in this entry. Its cognate antigen has yet to be identified. No per-base quality is available; no much larger clone lies one base away. This entry comes from a study of T cell changes during pregnancy in multiple sclerosis (dated by TCRdb to between 2018 and 2021). With respect to the entire study: In women with multiple sclerosis, the researchers looked at how the T cell repertoire shifted as pregnancy progressed.

In the germline V gene, CDR1 corresponds to SGHRS and CDR2 to YFSETQ. The CDR3 holds 16 amino acids from the cysteine to the phenylalanine. Only the CDR3 region is kept as DNA, spanning 48 bases read in frame from base 1. V gives up 5 bases and J gives up 1 base, and the segment between their germline ends measures 19 bases. The method was the immunoSEQ multiplex PCR assay. What TCRdb holds here is the immuneACCESS table cut down to in-frame rearrangements. Part of the clones is not present; checked against another copy, under half of the missing clones reflect an unresolved V gene, and the others are unexplained. The sample has tens of thousands of clones on record, more than 90% of them singletons. Together, the top ten hold roughly 1.2% of the sample.

In this chain, TRBV5-1 is recombined with TRBJ2-7, and possibly TRBD1, on 6 matching bases. The TCR originated in a female donor with multiple sclerosis, enrolled in a pregnancy study. The sample here was peripheral blood, taken in the third trimester of pregnancy. CDR3 loop: CASRPVKGGHSYEQYF. The DNA is as follows: TGCGCCAGCAGACCCGTCAAAGGGGGACATTCCTACGAGCAGTACTTC.